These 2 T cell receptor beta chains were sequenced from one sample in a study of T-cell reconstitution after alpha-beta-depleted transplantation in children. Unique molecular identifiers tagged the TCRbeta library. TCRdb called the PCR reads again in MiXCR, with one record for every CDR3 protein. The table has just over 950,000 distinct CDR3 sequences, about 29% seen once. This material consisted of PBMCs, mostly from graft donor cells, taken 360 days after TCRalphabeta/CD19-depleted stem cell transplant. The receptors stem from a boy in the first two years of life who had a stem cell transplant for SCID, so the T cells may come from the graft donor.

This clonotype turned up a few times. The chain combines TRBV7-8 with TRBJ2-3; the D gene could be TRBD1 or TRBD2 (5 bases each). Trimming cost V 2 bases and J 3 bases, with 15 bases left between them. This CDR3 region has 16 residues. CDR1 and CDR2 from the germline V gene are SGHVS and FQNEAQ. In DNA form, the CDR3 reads TGTGCCAGCAGCTTAAATCGGGGCAGTATGACAGATACGCAGTATTTT. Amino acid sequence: CASSLNRGSMTDTQYF.

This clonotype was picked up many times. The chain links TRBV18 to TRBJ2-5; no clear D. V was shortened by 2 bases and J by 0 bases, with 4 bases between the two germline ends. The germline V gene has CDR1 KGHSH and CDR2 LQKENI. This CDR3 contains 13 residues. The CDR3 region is CASSPGYQETQYF. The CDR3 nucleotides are TGTGCCAGCTCACCAGGGTACCAAGAGACCCAGTACTTC.